These T cell receptor beta chains were read from a single sample in a study of blood T cell repertoires in COVID-19. Assay used: immunoSEQ multiplex PCR; TCRdb lists only in-frame clones, some missing. The sample shows about 300,000 clones, around nine tenths of them seen only once. The sequencing input was PBMCs or T cells enriched from blood (not recorded which). The receptors here all came from a man in his sixties who had recovered from COVID-19. The CDR3 runs from the conserved cysteine through the conserved F or W. D genes are given only for firm matches. Clone size appears in some rows only: once, few, many, or a class for an expanded clone.

v_call	j_call	clone_size	d_call	cdr3_aa	cdr3_nt
TRBV7-2	TRBJ1-2	-	TRBD1	CASSLEGARGYTF	TGTGCCAGCAGCTTAGAGGGGGCTCGGGGCTACACCTTC
TRBV10-3	TRBJ1-1	-	TRBD1	CAISETGTGNTEAFF	TGTGCCATCAGTGAGACCGGGACAGGCAACACTGAAGCTTTCTTT
TRBV5-1	TRBJ2-2	-	TRBD1	CASSLQGAGTGELFF	TGCGCCAGCAGCTTGCAGGGGGCTGGCACCGGGGAGCTGTTTTTT
TRBV7-3	TRBJ2-1	-	-	CASSSGVDEQFF	TGTGCCAGCAGCTCGGGGGTTGATGAGCAGTTCTTC
TRBV7-2	TRBJ2-1	-	TRBD2	CASSLELAAYNEQFF	TGTGCCAGCAGCTTAGAACTAGCGGCCTACAATGAGCAGTTCTTC
TRBV5-1	TRBJ1-6	-	-	CASSEPGNSPLHF	TGCGCCAGCAGTGAGCCCGGGAATTCACCCCTCCACTTT
TRBV7-2	TRBJ2-3	-	TRBD2	CASSLSGGTSGYTDTQYF	TGTGCCAGCAGCTTATCCGGGGGAACTAGCGGGTACACAGATACGCAGTATTTT
TRBV28	TRBJ1-2	-	-	CASSFQGLRLYGYTF	TGTGCCAGCAGTTTCCAGGGATTGAGGCTGTATGGCTACACCTTC
TRBV6-5	TRBJ2-2	-	TRBD1	CASTGRTGSTGELFF	TGTGCCAGCACCGGCCGGACAGGGTCAACCGGGGAGCTGTTTTTT
TRBV28	TRBJ1-1	-	-	CASSSNRDHTEAFF	TGTGCCAGCAGTTCCAACAGGGACCACACTGAAGCTTTCTTT
TRBV7-9	TRBJ2-7	-	TRBD2	CASTAGGAGQTYEQYF	TGTGCCAGCACCGCCGGGGGGGCGGGTCAGACCTACGAGCAGTACTTC
TRBV10-3	TRBJ2-1	-	TRBD1	CAIKGTGLRGNEQFF	TGTGCCATCAAAGGGACAGGGTTGAGGGGCAATGAGCAGTTCTTC
TRBV7-9	TRBJ1-1	-	-	CASSSLDGFEGTEAFF	TGTGCCAGCAGCTCACTGGACGGATTCGAGGGTACTGAAGCTTTCTTT
TRBV5-1	TRBJ2-5	-	TRBD1	CASSLDRGQETQYF	TGCGCCAGCAGCTTAGACAGGGGGCAAGAGACCCAGTACTTC
TRBV7-3	TRBJ1-1	-	-	CASSLSRNTEAFF	TGTGCCAGCAGCTTATCCCGGAACACTGAAGCTTTCTTT
TRBV24-1	TRBJ2-3	-	-	CATSDPGTRGTDTQYF	TGTGCCACCAGCGATCCCGGGACAAGAGGCACAGATACGCAGTATTTT
TRBV6-2/TRBV6-3	TRBJ2-1	-	-	CASSAWYNEQFF	TGTGCCAGCAGTGCGTGGTACAATGAGCAGTTCTTC
TRBV27	TRBJ2-1	-	-	CASSLTAREQFF	TGTGCCAGCAGTTTAACAGCCCGGGAGCAGTTCTTC
TRBV5-1	TRBJ2-3	-	-	CASSLGGRTPDTQYF	TGCGCCAGCAGCTTGGGGGGGAGGACCCCAGATACGCAGTATTTT
TRBV29-1	TRBJ1-1	-	-	CSVEGIGAEAFF	TGCAGCGTTGAAGGAATAGGGGCGGAGGCTTTCTTT
TRBV12-3/TRBV12-4	TRBJ2-5	once	TRBD1	CASSKTGGETQYF	TGTGCCAGCAGCAAGACAGGGGGGGAGACCCAGTACTTC
TRBV7-9	TRBJ1-4	-	TRBD1	CASSFGQGVSLNEKLFF	TGTGCCAGCAGCTTTGGACAGGGAGTTTCCCTTAATGAAAAACTGTTTTTT
TRBV19	TRBJ1-2	-	-	CASSPTDSHRGGYTF	TGTGCCAGTAGTCCTACGGACAGTCACCGGGGAGGCTACACCTTC
TRBV28	TRBJ2-7	once	TRBD1	CASIRDRVSYEQYF	TGTGCCAGCATCCGGGACAGGGTCTCCTACGAGCAGTACTTC
TRBV7-3	TRBJ2-3	-	TRBD2	CASSPQTSGSTDTQYF	TGTGCCAGCAGCCCGCAGACTAGCGGGAGCACAGATACGCAGTATTTT
TRBV19	TRBJ2-3	-	-	CASSRTAVSTDTQYF	TGTGCCAGTAGTAGAACAGCAGTTAGCACAGATACGCAGTATTTT
TRBV6-5	TRBJ1-1	-	-	CASSSQEVGTEAFF	TGTGCCAGCAGCAGCCAGGAGGTCGGAACTGAAGCTTTCTTT
TRBV7-9	TRBJ2-1	-	-	CASSSSRGEQANEQFF	TGTGCCAGCAGCTCCTCCCGCGGGGAGCAAGCGAATGAGCAGTTCTTC
TRBV5-4	TRBJ2-3	-	-	CASSLSGTDTQYF	TGTGCCAGCAGCTTGTCGGGCACAGATACGCAGTATTTT
TRBV30	TRBJ2-1	-	-	CAFRTHTNEQFF	TGTGCCTTCCGGACTCATACTAATGAGCAGTTCTTC
TRBV10-3	TRBJ2-1	-	TRBD2	CAIRGGTTSYNEQFF	TGTGCCATCAGGGGGGGGACTACAAGTTACAATGAGCAGTTCTTC
TRBV5-5	TRBJ2-3	-	-	CASSLQVPDTQYF	TGTGCCAGCAGCTTACAGGTACCAGATACGCAGTATTTT